Shown below are 5 T cell receptor beta chains from a single sample sequenced in a study of response to subunit inactivated influenza vaccine. TCRdb itself ran the RT-PCR reads through MiXCR, one entry per CDR3 protein. The profile shows under 800,000 distinct CDR3 sequences, 14% of them singletons. The sequencing here drew on PBMCs from blood, taken roughly 2 weeks before vaccination. The receptor source for this set is a man over 45 who received an inactivated influenza vaccine.

The V call is TRBV11-1, the J call TRBJ1-1; 7 positions agree with TRBD1. The junction had 10 bases not matched to a gene; V was cut back by 2 bases and J by 7 bases. Germline CDR1 reads SGHAT; CDR2 reads FQDESV (reference sequence). The CDR3 is 15 residues long. CDR3 region: CASSLLTQGDGEAFF. The CDR3 DNA reads as TGTGCCAGCAGCTTACTAACTCAGGGGGACGGTGAAGCTTTCTTT.

The chain is built from TRBV6-2 or TRBV6-3 and TRBJ2-7; D unclear. This CDR3 has 13 amino acids. CDR1 is MNHEY, CDR2 SVGEGT, per germline. The ends were cut back, 10 bases at V and 0 bases at J, with 13 bases in the middle. The DNA of the CDR3 is TGTGCCACGGGTGAGCCCGTCTCCTACGAGCAGTACTTC. It encodes CATGEPVSYEQYF.

This clonotype was counted between two and nine times. The V gene is TRBV14, the J gene TRBJ2-1, with 8 bases fitting TRBD2. CDR1 is SGHDN and CDR2 is FVKESK in the germline V gene. The CDR3 length is 16 residues. Germline trimming cut 3 bases from V and 2 bases from J; bases unmatched to any gene: 6. This CDR3 reads CASSQNSGNTYNEQFF. Here the CDR3 DNA reads TGTGCCAGCAGCCAGAATAGCGGGAATACCTACAATGAGCAGTTCTTC.

The chain joins TRBV29-1 to TRBJ1-2; D unresolved. The CDR3 extends over 11 amino acids. Germline V gene data show CDR1 as SQVTM and CDR2 as ANQGSEA. The V end lost 4 bases, the J end lost 3 bases, and 6 bases lay between the germline ends. The chain's CDR3 is CSVGPDYGYTF. CDR3 DNA sequence: TGCAGCGTTGGGCCGGACTATGGCTACACCTTC.

This clonotype was observed a few times. The V call is TRBV12-3 or TRBV12-4, the J call TRBJ2-3, with 9 bases that match TRBD2. The CDR3 covers 13 residues. V lost 8 bases to trimming and J lost 6 bases; unmatched junction nucleotides: 6. Here the CDR3 DNA reads TGTGCCAGCTCGGAGCGGGGGGACGATACGCAGTATTTT. Encoded protein: CASSERGDDTQYF.